This T cell receptor (beta chain) appears in the sequencing data of a study of STAT5B mutations in CD4+ large granular lymphocyte leukemia. Germline V lookup: CDR1 SQVTM, CDR2 ANQGSEA. V dropped 3 bases and J dropped 10; count of bases not matched to a gene: 3. CDR3 length equals 11 residues. This clone was seen a handful of times. Its antigen is still unknown. The survey-level immunoSEQ assay was used. Original data processing: Productive clonotypes were detectable down to 2.59 x 10-5 frequency. Measured with immunoSEQ multiplex PCR; TCRdb has only the in-frame clones, and not every one. From that table come the V and J calls and clone size; the DNA was used to work out D and trimming. The repertoire holds roughly 34,000 clones, with over 65% as singletons. Study-wide points: Main leukemic clonotypes were patient-specific, but more than 20% appeared at low frequency elsewhere.

The rearrangement joins TRBV29-1 to TRBJ2-1, with TRBD1 identical over 7 bases. The sequenced sample consisted of CD4+ T cells from blood buffy coats. The clonotype comes from a human donor in good health. CDR3 coding DNA: TGCAGCGTTGACAGGGGGATGGAGCAGTTCTTC. Protein product: CSVDRGMEQFF.